This T cell receptor beta chain originates from a study of T cells in Graves' hyperthyroidism and ophthalmopathy. This clonotype was counted ten times or more. From RNA transcripts, TCR beta CDR3 regions were amplified. HTBI primers were employed in a first-round RT-PCR of the TCR CDR3. TCRdb reprocessed the multiplex PCR reads via MiXCR and lists one record per CDR3 protein. The sample records approximately 380,000 distinct CDR3 sequences, about 14% being singletons. The V segment lost 6 bases and the J segment 0 bases; nucleotides outside the gene matches: 1. Looked up from germline, CDR1 is MNHNS and CDR2 is SASEGT. CDR3 length equals 14 residues.

This TCR came from a man aged 45-60 years with Graves' ophthalmopathy. Sequencing used blood. The chain carries TRBV6-1 and TRBJ2-2, with TRBD2 matching 7 bases. The CDR3 region has the DNA TGTGCCAGCAGGGCGGGAGCGAACACCGGGGAGCTGTTTTTT. Its translation: CASRAGANTGELFF.